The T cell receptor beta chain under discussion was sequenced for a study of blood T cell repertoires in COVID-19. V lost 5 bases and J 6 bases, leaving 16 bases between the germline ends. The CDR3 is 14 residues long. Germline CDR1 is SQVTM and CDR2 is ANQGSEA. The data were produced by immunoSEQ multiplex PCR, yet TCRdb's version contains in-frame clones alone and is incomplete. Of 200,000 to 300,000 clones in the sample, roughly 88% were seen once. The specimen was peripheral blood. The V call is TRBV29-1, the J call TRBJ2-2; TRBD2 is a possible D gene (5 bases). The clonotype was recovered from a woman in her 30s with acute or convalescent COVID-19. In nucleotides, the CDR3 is TGCAGCGTTCGGGGATTAAGTGGGGCCGGGGAGCTGTTTTTT. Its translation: CSVRGLSGAGELFF.